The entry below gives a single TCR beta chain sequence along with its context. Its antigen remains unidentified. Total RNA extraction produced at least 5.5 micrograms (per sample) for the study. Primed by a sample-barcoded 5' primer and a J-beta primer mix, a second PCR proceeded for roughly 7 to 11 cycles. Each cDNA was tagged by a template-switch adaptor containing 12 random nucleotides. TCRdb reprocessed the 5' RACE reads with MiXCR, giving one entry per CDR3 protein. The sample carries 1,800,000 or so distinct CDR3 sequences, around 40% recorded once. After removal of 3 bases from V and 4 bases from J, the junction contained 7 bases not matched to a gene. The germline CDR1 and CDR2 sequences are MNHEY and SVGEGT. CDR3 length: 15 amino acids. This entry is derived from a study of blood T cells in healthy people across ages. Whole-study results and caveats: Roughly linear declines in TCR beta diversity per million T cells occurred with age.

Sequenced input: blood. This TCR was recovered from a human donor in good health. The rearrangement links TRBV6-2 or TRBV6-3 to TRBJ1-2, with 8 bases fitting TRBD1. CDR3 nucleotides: TGTGCCAGCAGTTATACAGGGGGGACACCCTATGGCTACACCTTC. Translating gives CASSYTGGTPYGYTF.